Following are 12 T cell receptor beta chains from one sample sequenced in a study of OX40 agonist ivuxolimab in advanced cancers. Generated by immunoSEQ multiplex PCR, the TCRdb table keeps only in-frame clones and is missing some. Seen here are about 86,000 clones, 87% observed once, and the top ten hold roughly 1.5%. Here the sequenced sample was CD4+ or CD8+ T cells sorted from blood, taken in a trial of the OX40 agonist ivuxolimab. Receptors were obtained from an adult with an advanced solid tumor such as melanoma, head and neck, liver or kidney cancer.

The sample holds a few counts of this clone. The chain employs TRBV5-5 and TRBJ2-5; D not certain. This CDR3 is built from 14 residues. V was pared by 4 bases and J by 5 bases, with 15 bases between. The germline V gene has CDR1 SGHKS and CDR2 YYEKEE (reference sequence). As DNA, the CDR3 is TGTGCCAGCAGCCAAGGACCCCTAGGGGAGACCCAGTACTTC. This codes for CASSQGPLGETQYF.

The chain employs TRBV7-9 and TRBJ2-2, with D perhaps TRBD1 or TRBD2 (5 bases each). V was pared by 5 bases and J by 6 bases, with 16 bases between. CDR1 and CDR2 from the germline V gene are SEHNR and FQNEAQ (reference sequence). The CDR3 length is 15 residues. The DNA of the CDR3 is TGTGCCAGCAGCCCGGGGACGGTAACTGCCGGGGAGCTGTTTTTT. This encodes CASSPGTVTAGELFF.

The rearrangement links TRBV6-1 to TRBJ2-2; TRBD1 aligns across 7 bases. In germline, CDR1 is MNHNS, CDR2 SASEGT. The CDR3 spans 15 residues. Unmatched junction bases numbered 11, after V lost 6 bases and J lost 7 bases. DNA of the CDR3: TGTGCCAGCAGCCCCGGACAGGAGCGGATCGGGGAGCTGTTTTTT. Its translation: CASSPGQERIGELFF.

The chain has TRBV7-9 and TRBJ1-4, with D maybe TRBD1 (6 bases). The germline gives CDR1 SEHNR, CDR2 FQNEAQ (reference sequence). Deletions cut 1 base from V and 4 bases from J, with 7 bases between. The CDR3 sequence is 14 residues long. The CDR3 nucleotides read TGTGCCAGCAGCTTAGGGGGGCTTAATGAAAAACTGTTTTTT. Translating gives CASSLGGLNEKLFF.

The genes are TRBV30 and TRBJ1-3, with 12 positions matching TRBD1. CDR1 GTSNPN and CDR2 SVGIG come from the germline V gene (reference sequence). This CDR3 region has 16 residues. V was clipped by 2 bases and J by 4 bases; unmatched bases: 6. The CDR3 DNA is TGTGCCTGGAGTCTGGGACAGGGGGCTTACGGAAACACCATATATTTT. Amino acids: CAWSLGQGAYGNTIYF. Supplemented by reference TRBV30 and TRBJ1-3, the full variable domain reads SQTIHQWPATLVQPVGSPLSLECTVEGTSNPNLYWYRQAAGRGLQLLFYSVGIGQISSEVPQNLSASRPQDRQFILSSKKLLLSDSGFYLCAWSLGQGAYGNTIYFGEGSWLTVV.

The chain has TRBV6-1 and TRBJ2-5; D possibly uses TRBD1 or TRBD2 (5 bases each). Deletions cut 6 bases from V and 2 bases from J, with 16 bases between. The CDR3 has 15 residues. Germline V lookup: CDR1 MNHNS, CDR2 SASEGT. The CDR3 loop is CASRAVRGGQETQYF. In DNA, the CDR3 is TGTGCCAGCAGGGCAGTGAGGGGCGGTCAAGAGACCCAGTACTTC.

This chain connects TRBV29-1 to TRBJ2-7, with TRBD1 identical over 8 bases. V lost 5 bases, J lost 7 bases, and 19 bases stayed unmatched. The germline CDR1 and CDR2 sequences are SQVTM and ANQGSEA. The CDR3 runs to 16 residues. CDR3 loop: CSVTRRDGRGLREQYF. CDR3 coding DNA: TGCAGCGTTACAAGACGCGACGGCAGGGGGCTGAGGGAGCAGTACTTC.

V and J are TRBV5-1 and TRBJ2-3; D is ambiguous. The CDR3 runs 11 residues. V was shortened by 4 bases and J by 3 bases, with 3 bases between the two germline ends. Germline CDR1 and CDR2: SGHRS and YFSETQ. The CDR3 reads CASSETDTQYF. CDR3 nucleotides: TGCGCCAGCAGCGAAACAGATACGCAGTATTTT. Full variable domain (rest looked up from reference TRBV5-1 and TRBJ2-3): KAGVTQTPRYLIKTRGQQVTLSCSPISGHRSVSWYQQTPGQGLQFLFEYFSETQRNKGNFPGRFSGRQFSNSRSEMNVSTLELGDSALYLCASSETDTQYFGPGTRLTVL.

This rearrangement joins TRBV5-4 to TRBJ2-7; no clear D gene. The V gene's germline CDR1 is SGHNT and CDR2 YYREEE (reference sequence). Trimming took 0 bases from V and 2 from J, leaving 9 bases between them. The CDR3 is 14 residues long. CDR3 protein: CASSLGQHTYEQYF. The CDR3 coding sequence is TGTGCCAGCAGCTTGGGGCAGCATACCTACGAGCAGTACTTC.

This clone was picked up a small number of times. V usage is TRBV21-1 and J usage is TRBJ2-5. TRBV21-1 is a recognized pseudogene. This CDR3 has 13 residues. The CDR3 region is CASSKPQGETQYF. The CDR3 nucleotides are TGTGCCAGCAGCAAACCGCAAGGGGAGACCCAGTACTTC.

V is TRBV7-2 and J is TRBJ2-6; D not resolved. The CDR3 loop spans 14 amino acids. V was pared by 5 bases and J by 4 bases, with 9 bases between. Germline V gives CDR1 SGHTA, CDR2 FQGNSA. The CDR3 coding sequence is TGTGCCAGCAGCCTGAGGTCAGGGGCCAACGTCCTGACTTTC. Its translation is CASSLRSGANVLTF.

The rearrangement joins TRBV7-9 to TRBJ2-7, with 8 bases lining up with TRBD1. V was clipped by 1 base and J by 3 bases; unmatched bases: 5. CDR1 is SEHNR and CDR2 is FQNEAQ in the germline V gene (reference sequence). The CDR3 totals 15 residues. The DNA of the CDR3 is TGTGCCAGCAGCTTAGGCAGGGGGCCTTTCTACGAGCAGTACTTC. The encoded protein is CASSLGRGPFYEQYF. Filled out from reference TRBV7-9 and TRBJ2-7, the complete variable domain reads DTGVSQNPRHKITKRGQNVTFRCDPISEHNRLYWYRQTLGQGPEFLTYFQNEAQLEKSRLLSDRFSAERPKGSFSTLEIQRTEQGDSAMYLCASSLGRGPFYEQYFGPGTRLTVT.